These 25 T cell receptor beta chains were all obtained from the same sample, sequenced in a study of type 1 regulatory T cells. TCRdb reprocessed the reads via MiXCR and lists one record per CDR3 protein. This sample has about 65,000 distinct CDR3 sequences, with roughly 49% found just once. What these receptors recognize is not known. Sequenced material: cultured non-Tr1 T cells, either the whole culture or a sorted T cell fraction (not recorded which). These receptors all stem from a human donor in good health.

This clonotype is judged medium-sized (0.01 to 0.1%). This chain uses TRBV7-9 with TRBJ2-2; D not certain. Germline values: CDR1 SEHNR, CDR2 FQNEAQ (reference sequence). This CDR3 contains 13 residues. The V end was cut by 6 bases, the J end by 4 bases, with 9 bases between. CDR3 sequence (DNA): TGTGCCAGCAGTTATGACACCACCGGGGAGCTGTTTTTT. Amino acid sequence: CASSYDTTGELFF.

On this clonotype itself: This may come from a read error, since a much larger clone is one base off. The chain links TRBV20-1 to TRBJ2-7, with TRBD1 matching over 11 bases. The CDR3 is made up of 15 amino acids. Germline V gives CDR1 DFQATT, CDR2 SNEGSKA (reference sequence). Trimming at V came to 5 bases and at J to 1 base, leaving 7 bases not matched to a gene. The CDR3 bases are TGCAGTGCTGACAAAGGGACAGGGGGTTCCTACGAGCAGTACTTC. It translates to CSADKGTGGSYEQYF.

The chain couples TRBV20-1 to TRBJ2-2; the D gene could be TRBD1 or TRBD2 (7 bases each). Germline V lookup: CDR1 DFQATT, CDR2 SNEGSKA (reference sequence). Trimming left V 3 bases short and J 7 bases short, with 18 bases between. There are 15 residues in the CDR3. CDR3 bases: TGCAGTGCTAGCGCTCAGGGGGGGATTAGCGGGGAGCTGTTTTTT. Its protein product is CSASAQGGISGELFF.

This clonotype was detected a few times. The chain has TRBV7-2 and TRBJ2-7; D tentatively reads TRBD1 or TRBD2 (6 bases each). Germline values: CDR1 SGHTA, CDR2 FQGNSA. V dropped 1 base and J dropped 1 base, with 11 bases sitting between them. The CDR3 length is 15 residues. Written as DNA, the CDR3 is TGTGCCAGCAGCTTAGACGGAGGGGGGTCCTACGAGCAGTACTTC. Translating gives CASSLDGGGSYEQYF.

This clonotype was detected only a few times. CDR3 sequence (DNA): TGTGCCAGCTCACTCTCTGGGGCCAACGTCCTGACTTTC. Translated: CASSLSGANVLTF. V usage is TRBV6-2 or TRBV6-3 and J usage is TRBJ2-6, with unresolved D. Trimming left V 8 bases short and J 0 bases short, with 5 bases between. The CDR3 loop spans 13 amino acids. Germline loops: CDR1 MNHEY, CDR2 SVGEGT.

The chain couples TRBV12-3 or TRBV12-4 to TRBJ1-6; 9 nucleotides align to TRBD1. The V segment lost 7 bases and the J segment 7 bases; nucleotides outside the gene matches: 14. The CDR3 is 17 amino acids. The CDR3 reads CASTTGTGRFPNSPLHF. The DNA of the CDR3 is TGTGCCAGCACTACCGGGACAGGGCGGTTTCCCAATTCACCCCTCCACTTT.

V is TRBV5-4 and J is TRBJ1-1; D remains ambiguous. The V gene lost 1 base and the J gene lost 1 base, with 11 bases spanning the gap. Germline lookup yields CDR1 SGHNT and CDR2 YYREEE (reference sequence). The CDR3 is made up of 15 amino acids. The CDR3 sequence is CASSLWSQRNTEAFF. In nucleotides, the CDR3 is TGTGCCAGCAGCTTGTGGAGTCAGAGGAACACTGAAGCTTTCTTT.

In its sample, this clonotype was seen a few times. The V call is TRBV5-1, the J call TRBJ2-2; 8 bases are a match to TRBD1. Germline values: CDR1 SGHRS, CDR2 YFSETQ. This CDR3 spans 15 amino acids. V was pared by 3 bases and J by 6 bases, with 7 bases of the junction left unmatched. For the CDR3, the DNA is TGCGCCAGCAGCTCCGGGACAGGTCCCTCCGGGGAGCTGTTTTTT. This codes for CASSSGTGPSGELFF.

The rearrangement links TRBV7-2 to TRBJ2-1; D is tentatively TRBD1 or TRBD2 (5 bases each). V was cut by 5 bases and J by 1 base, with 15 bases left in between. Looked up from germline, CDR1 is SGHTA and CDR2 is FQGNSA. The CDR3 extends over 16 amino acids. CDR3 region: CASSPPGRRSYNEQFF. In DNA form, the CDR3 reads TGTGCCAGCAGCCCCCCGGGACGGCGGTCCTACAATGAGCAGTTCTTC.

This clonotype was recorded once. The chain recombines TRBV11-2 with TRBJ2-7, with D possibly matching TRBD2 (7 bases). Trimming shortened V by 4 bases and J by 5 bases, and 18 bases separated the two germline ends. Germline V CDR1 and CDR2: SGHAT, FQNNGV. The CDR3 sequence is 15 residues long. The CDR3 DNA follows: TGTGCCAGCAGCTCAGTTCAAAGGGGGGGCCACGAGCAGTACTTC. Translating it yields CASSSVQRGGHEQYF.

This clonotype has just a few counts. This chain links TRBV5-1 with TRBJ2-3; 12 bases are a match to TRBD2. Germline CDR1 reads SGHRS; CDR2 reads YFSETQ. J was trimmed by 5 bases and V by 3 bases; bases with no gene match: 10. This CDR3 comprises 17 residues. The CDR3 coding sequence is TGCGCCAGCAGCTCCCACGCTAGCGGGGGGGCCGGAGATACGCAGTATTTT. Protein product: CASSSHASGGAGDTQYF.

CDR3 residues: CASSVRGDQPQHF. CDR3 DNA sequence: TGTGCCAGCAGCGTCAGGGGGGATCAGCCCCAGCATTTT. The chain is built from TRBV2 and TRBJ1-5; 7 nucleotides agree with TRBD1. Germline V gives CDR1 SNHLY, CDR2 FYNNEI. The CDR3 consists of 13 residues. With 6 bases clipped from V and 5 bases from J, the junction kept 4 bases outside the gene matches.

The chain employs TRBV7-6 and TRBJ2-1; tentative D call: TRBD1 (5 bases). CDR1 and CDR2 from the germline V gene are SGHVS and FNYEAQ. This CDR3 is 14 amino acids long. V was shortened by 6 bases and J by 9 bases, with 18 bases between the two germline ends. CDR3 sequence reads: CASSRTGAAGEQFF. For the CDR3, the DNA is TGTGCCAGCAGTCGAACAGGTGCGGCCGGTGAGCAGTTCTTC. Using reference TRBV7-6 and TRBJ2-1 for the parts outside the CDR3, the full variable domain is GAGVSQSPRYKVTKRGQDVALRCDPISGHVSLYWYRQALGQGPEFLTYFNYEAQQDKSGLPNDRFSAERPEGSISTLTIQRTEQRDSAMYRCASSRTGAAGEQFFGPGTRLTVL.

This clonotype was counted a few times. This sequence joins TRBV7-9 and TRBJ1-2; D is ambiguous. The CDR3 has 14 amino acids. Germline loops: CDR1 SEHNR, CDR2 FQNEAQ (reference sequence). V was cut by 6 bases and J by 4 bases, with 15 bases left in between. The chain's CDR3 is CASSSSQVFYGYTF. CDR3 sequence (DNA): TGTGCCAGCAGTTCGTCTCAGGTTTTCTATGGCTACACCTTC. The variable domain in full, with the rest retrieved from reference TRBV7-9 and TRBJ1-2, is DTGVSQNPRHKITKRGQNVTFRCDPISEHNRLYWYRQTLGQGPEFLTYFQNEAQLEKSRLLSDRFSAERPKGSFSTLEIQRTEQGDSAMYLCASSSSQVFYGYTFGSGTRLTVV.

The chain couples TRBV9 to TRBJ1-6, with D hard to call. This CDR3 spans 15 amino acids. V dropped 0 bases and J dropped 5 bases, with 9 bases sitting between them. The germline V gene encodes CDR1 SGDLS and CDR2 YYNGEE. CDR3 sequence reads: CASSVGKTHNSPLHF. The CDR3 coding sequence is TGTGCCAGCAGCGTAGGGAAGACCCATAATTCACCCCTCCACTTT.

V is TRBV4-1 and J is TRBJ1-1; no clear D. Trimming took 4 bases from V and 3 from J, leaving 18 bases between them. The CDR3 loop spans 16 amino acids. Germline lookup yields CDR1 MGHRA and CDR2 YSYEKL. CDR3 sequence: CASSLPYHGRDTEAFF. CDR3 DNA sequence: TGCGCCAGCAGCCTCCCCTACCACGGGAGGGACACTGAAGCTTTCTTT.

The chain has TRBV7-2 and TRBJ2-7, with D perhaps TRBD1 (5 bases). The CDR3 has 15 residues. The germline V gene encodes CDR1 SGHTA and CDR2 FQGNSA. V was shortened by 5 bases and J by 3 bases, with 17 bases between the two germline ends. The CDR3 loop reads CASSTGPPPGYEQYF. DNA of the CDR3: TGTGCCAGCAGCACAGGCCCCCCCCCTGGCTACGAGCAGTACTTC.

In DNA form, the CDR3 reads TGTGCCAGCAGCGTACATGGATCCTTCAATGAAAAACTGTTTTTT. Translation: CASSVHGSFNEKLFF. The rearrangement uses TRBV9 and TRBJ1-4; D ambiguous. The length of the CDR3 is 15 residues. The V and J ends lost 1 base and 5 bases respectively, with 12 bases between them. CDR1 and CDR2 (germline): SGDLS, YYNGEE.

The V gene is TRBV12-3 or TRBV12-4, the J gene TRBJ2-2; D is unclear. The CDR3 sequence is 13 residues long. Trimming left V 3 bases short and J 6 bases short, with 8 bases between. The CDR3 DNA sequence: TGTGCCAGCAGTTTCAAGTCCGCCGGGGAGCTGTTTTTT. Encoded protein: CASSFKSAGELFF.

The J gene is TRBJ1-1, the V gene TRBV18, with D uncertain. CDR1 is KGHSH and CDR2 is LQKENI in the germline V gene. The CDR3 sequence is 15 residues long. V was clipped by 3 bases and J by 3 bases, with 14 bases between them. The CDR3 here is CASSPQEDVDTEAFF. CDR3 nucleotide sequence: TGTGCCAGCTCACCTCAGGAGGACGTTGACACTGAAGCTTTCTTT.

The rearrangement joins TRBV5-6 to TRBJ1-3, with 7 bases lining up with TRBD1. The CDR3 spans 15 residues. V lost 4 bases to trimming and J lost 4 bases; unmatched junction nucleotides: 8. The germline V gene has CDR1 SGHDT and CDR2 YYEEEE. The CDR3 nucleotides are TGTGCCAGCAGCAGCCTTCAACAGGGGGGAAACACCATATATTTT. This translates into CASSSLQQGGNTIYF.

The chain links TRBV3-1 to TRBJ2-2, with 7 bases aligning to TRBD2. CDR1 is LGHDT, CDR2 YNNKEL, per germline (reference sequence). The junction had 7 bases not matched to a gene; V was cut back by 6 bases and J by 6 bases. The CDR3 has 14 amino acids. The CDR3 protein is CASRKTSPSGELFF. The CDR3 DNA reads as TGTGCCAGCAGAAAGACTAGCCCATCCGGGGAGCTGTTTTTT.

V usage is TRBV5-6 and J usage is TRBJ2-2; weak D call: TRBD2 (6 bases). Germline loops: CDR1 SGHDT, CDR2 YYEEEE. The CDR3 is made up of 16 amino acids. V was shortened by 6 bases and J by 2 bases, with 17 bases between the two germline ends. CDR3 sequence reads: CASISQSGSNTGELFF. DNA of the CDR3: TGTGCCAGCATCTCCCAAAGCGGGTCCAACACCGGGGAGCTGTTTTTT. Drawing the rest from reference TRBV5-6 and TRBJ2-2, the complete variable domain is DAGVTQSPTHLIKTRGQQVTLRCSPKSGHDTVSWYQQALGQGPQFIFQYYEEEERQRGNFPDRFSGHQFPNYSSELNVNALLLGDSALYLCASISQSGSNTGELFFGEGSRLTVL.

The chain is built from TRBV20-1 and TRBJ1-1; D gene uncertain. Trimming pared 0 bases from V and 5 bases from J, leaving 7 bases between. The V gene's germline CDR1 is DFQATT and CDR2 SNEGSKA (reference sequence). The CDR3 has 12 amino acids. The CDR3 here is CSAREQRTEAFF. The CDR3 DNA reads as TGCAGTGCTAGAGAACAGAGAACTGAAGCTTTCTTT.

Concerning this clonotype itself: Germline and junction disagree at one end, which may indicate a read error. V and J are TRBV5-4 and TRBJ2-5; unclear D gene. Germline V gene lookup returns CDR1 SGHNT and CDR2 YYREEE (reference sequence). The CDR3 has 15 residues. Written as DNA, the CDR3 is TGTGTCAGCAGCTCAAGCGCACTGTACCAAGAGACCCAGTACTTC. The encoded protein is CVSSSSALYQETQYF.